Each of the 23 T cell receptor beta chains below was sequenced from the same sample in a study of blood T cells in healthy people across ages. It was with a sample-barcoded 5' primer and a J-beta primer mix that a second PCR of roughly 7 to 12 cycles was run. TCRdb re-called the 5' RACE reads through MiXCR, storing one row per CDR3 protein. The sample records approximately 690,000 distinct CDR3 sequences, roughly three fifths being singletons. The sample taken for sequencing was blood. Receptor source: a man between 60 and 70 years old in good health.

This clonotype has just one count. One end of the junction does not line up with germline, which may come from a read error. V usage is TRBV5-4 and J usage is TRBJ1-5; weak D call: TRBD1 (5 bases). The CDR3 consists of 16 residues. Per germline, CDR1 SGHNT and CDR2 YYREEE (reference sequence). The CDR3 DNA reads as TGTGCCAACAGCTTGGGTGGGGCCCAGGGAGATCAGCCCCAGCATTTT. Protein: CANSLGGAQGDQPQHF.

At least ten counts were recorded for this clonotype. The gene calls are TRBV5-1 and TRBJ1-1; 7 bases align to TRBD1. CDR3 length equals 16 residues. Germline-derived CDR1 and CDR2 are SGHRS and YFSETQ. The V and J ends lost 4 bases and 2 bases, in that order; junction bases with no gene match: 11. The CDR3 DNA reads TGCGCCAGCAGCGGAGGGACAGTTGCGGACAACACTGAAGCTTTCTTT. Translation gives CASSGGTVADNTEAFF.

The V gene is TRBV9, the J gene TRBJ1-1, with 8 bases lining up with TRBD1. The J segment lost 7 bases and the V segment lost 4 bases, leaving 12 bases of the junction unmatched. CDR1 is SGDLS, CDR2 YYNGEE, per germline. CDR3 length equals 15 residues. The CDR3 spells CASSFGQGEHGEAFF. The CDR3 nucleotides read TGTGCCAGCAGCTTCGGACAGGGAGAACACGGTGAAGCTTTCTTT.

There are a few counts of this clonotype. This chain connects TRBV5-1 to TRBJ2-4, with TRBD2 identical over 8 bases. The end of the DNA aligns better with TRBJ2-7, so the J call may be wrong. The germline CDR1 and CDR2 sequences are SGHRS and YFSETQ. The CDR3 consists of 15 residues. The CDR3: CASSWRSGGAYEQYF. The CDR3 DNA is TGCGCCAGCAGCTGGAGGAGCGGGGGTGCCTACGAGCAGTACTTC.

The gene calls are TRBV3-1 and TRBJ1-2; tentative D call: TRBD1 (6 bases). The CDR3 has 15 residues. Germline CDR1 is LGHDT and CDR2 is YNNKEL (reference sequence). The ends were cut back, 0 bases at V and 8 bases at J, with 16 bases in the middle. The CDR3 DNA reads as TGTGCCAGCAGCCAAGATAGGACAGCCTTAGAAGGCTACACCTTC. This gives the protein CASSQDRTALEGYTF.

In its sample, this clonotype was seen a few times. The V and J genes are TRBV5-1 and TRBJ2-6; D gene ambiguous. The germline V gene encodes CDR1 SGHRS and CDR2 YFSETQ. The CDR3 length is 15 residues. Trimming left V 1 base short and J 1 base short, with 6 bases between. The CDR3 spells CASSLLQSGANVLTF. As DNA, the CDR3 is TGCGCCAGCAGCTTGTTACAGTCTGGGGCCAACGTCCTGACTTTC.

A few counts support this clonotype. The V and J genes are TRBV11-3 and TRBJ1-2; no firm D call. Germline V lookup: CDR1 SGHNT, CDR2 YENEEA. V gave up 5 bases and J gave up 4 bases, with 20 bases separating them. There are 16 residues in the CDR3. In DNA, the CDR3 is TGTGCCAGCAGCCCGAATTGGGCCAAAGCGGGCTATGGCTACACCTTC. Amino acid sequence: CASSPNWAKAGYGYTF.

In its sample, this clonotype was seen a few times. This chain joins TRBV3-1 and TRBJ2-5, with D maybe TRBD2 (5 bases). This CDR3 has 15 amino acids. Trimming shortened V by 0 bases and J by 5 bases, and 13 bases separated the two germline ends. Germline V lookup: CDR1 LGHDT, CDR2 YNNKEL (reference sequence). The CDR3 reads CASSQDSTSWETQYF. The CDR3 bases are TGTGCCAGCAGCCAAGATAGCACTAGTTGGGAGACCCAGTACTTC.

The gene calls are TRBV29-1 and TRBJ2-1; no clear D gene. Trimming pared 4 bases from V and 0 bases from J, leaving 4 bases between. CDR1 is SQVTM, CDR2 ANQGSEA, per germline. This CDR3 comprises 12 residues. DNA for the CDR3: TGCAGCGTTGCGGGCTCCTACAATGAGCAGTTCTTC. This codes for CSVAGSYNEQFF.

This clonotype was seen more than once but under ten times. This chain connects TRBV12-3 or TRBV12-4 to TRBJ1-6; no clear D. This CDR3 has 13 residues. Trimming removed 2 bases from V and 11 bases from J, with 10 bases in between. The CDR3 DNA reads as TGTGCCAGCAGTTTACGGTTGGGTCCACCCCTCCACTTT. Its translation: CASSLRLGPPLHF.

This clonotype was detected a few times. The rearrangement links TRBV20-1 to TRBJ2-1, with TRBD2 matching 7 bases. The closer fit of TRBJ2-7 to the DNA end suggests the J call may be wrong. The V gene's germline CDR1 is DFQATT and CDR2 SNEGSKA (reference sequence). The CDR3 runs to 15 residues. For the CDR3, the DNA is TGCAGTGCTAGGGGCGGGGGAAGCTCCTACAATGAGCAGTACTTC. Its translation is CSARGGGSSYNEQYF.

The rearrangement links TRBV12-3 or TRBV12-4 to TRBJ1-3; 8 bases agree with TRBD1. This CDR3 has 13 residues. V shed 7 bases, J shed 4 bases, and the junction held 3 bases outside the gene matches. The CDR3 sequence is CASTPGGGNTIYF. In nucleotides, the CDR3 is TGTGCCAGCACCCCAGGGGGCGGAAACACCATATATTTT.

This clonotype was seen at least ten times. The rearrangement uses TRBV6-1 and TRBJ1-2; 7 nucleotides align to TRBD1. V gave up 5 bases and J gave up 4 bases; unmatched junction bases: 1. This CDR3 comprises 12 residues. Per the germline V gene, CDR1 is MNHNS and CDR2 is SASEGT. The CDR3 protein is CASSSGGYGYTF. The DNA for the CDR3 is TGTGCCAGCAGTTCAGGGGGCTATGGCTACACCTTC.

The CDR3 DNA sequence: TGTGCCAGCAGGGTAGGGACAAGGGCTCAAGAGACCCAGTACTTC. This encodes CASRVGTRAQETQYF. The V and J genes are TRBV11-2 and TRBJ2-5; perhaps TRBD1 as D (6 bases). This CDR3 region has 15 residues. Germline V gene lookup returns CDR1 SGHAT and CDR2 FQNNGV. V was clipped by 6 bases and J by 2 bases, with 16 bases between them. The complete variable domain, with remaining parts taken from reference TRBV11-2 and TRBJ2-5, reads EAGVAQSPRYKIIEKRQSVAFWCNPISGHATLYWYQQILGQGPKLLIQFQNNGVVDDSQLPKDRFSAERLKGVDSTLKIQPAKLEDSAVYLCASRVGTRAQETQYFGPGTRLLVL.

This rearrangement joins TRBV5-1 to TRBJ2-3, with no clear D. The CDR3 loop spans 14 amino acids. V shed 1 base and J shed 2 bases, with 8 bases lying between them. CDR1 and CDR2 from the germline V gene are SGHRS and YFSETQ. The CDR3 DNA follows: TGCGCCAGCAGCTTGCGGGCCCTCACAGATACGCAGTATTTT. This encodes CASSLRALTDTQYF.

CDR3 bases: TGCAGCGCCAGCGGGGTAGAGACCCAGTACTTC. The encoded protein is CSASGVETQYF. The chain employs TRBV29-1 and TRBJ2-5, with 7 bases that match TRBD2. Looked up from germline, CDR1 is SQVTM and CDR2 is ANQGSEA. The CDR3 runs to 11 residues. V shed 7 bases, J shed 4 bases, and the junction held 3 bases outside the gene matches. Full variable domain (outside the CDR3, taken from reference TRBV29-1 and TRBJ2-5): SAVISQKPSRDICQRGTSLTIQCQVDSQVTMMFWYRQQPGQSLTLIATANQGSEATYESGFVIDKFPISRPNLTFSTLTVSNMSPEDSSIYLCSASGVETQYFGPGTRLLVL.

This clonotype was counted only a few times. The chain joins TRBV7-2 to TRBJ2-5, with 7 bases matching TRBD2. Germline V gene sequence: CDR1 SGHTA, CDR2 FQGNSA. CDR3 length: 14 amino acids. V was clipped by 5 bases and J by 5 bases; unmatched bases: 8. Here the CDR3 DNA reads TGTGCCAGCAGCCCCGGACTAGTGTCTGAGACCCAGTACTTC. This gives the protein CASSPGLVSETQYF.

The chain recombines TRBV15 with TRBJ2-1; 7 positions match TRBD2. Germline V lookup: CDR1 LNHNV, CDR2 YYDKDF (reference sequence). CDR3 length: 13 residues. After removal of 2 bases from V and 8 bases from J, the junction contained 3 bases not matched to a gene. CDR3: CATSRRLADEQFF. The CDR3 DNA is TGTGCCACCAGCAGACGACTAGCTGATGAGCAGTTCTTC.

The table lists this clonotype with a few counts. The V gene is TRBV6-6, the J gene TRBJ1-1; TRBD1 matches at 8 bases. Germline values: CDR1 MNHNY, CDR2 SVGAGI (reference sequence). The CDR3 totals 17 residues. V trimming: 11 bases; J trimming: 1 base; junction bases outside the gene matches: 18. The CDR3 here is CAGGTGTGGFSNTEAFF. The DNA of the CDR3 is TGTGCCGGCGGAACCGGGACAGGTGGATTCTCGAACACTGAAGCTTTCTTT.

This clonotype was counted a single time. This chain joins TRBV5-1 and TRBJ2-6; possible D gene TRBD1, 6 bases. V was pared by 0 bases and J by 3 bases, with 13 bases between. Looked up from germline, CDR1 is SGHRS and CDR2 is YFSETQ. The CDR3 spans 17 residues. The CDR3 loop reads CASSLDTGYSGANVLTF. In DNA, the CDR3 is TGCGCCAGCAGCTTGGATACAGGGTATAGTGGGGCCAACGTCCTGACTTTC.

The CDR3 region has the DNA TGTGCCAGCCGGTGGGGAATCAACAATCAGCCCCAGCATTTT. Its translation: CASRWGINNQPQHF. The rearrangement joins TRBV12-3 or TRBV12-4 to TRBJ1-5; D is unclear. Trimming cost V 8 bases and J 3 bases, with 14 bases left between them. The CDR3 covers 14 residues.

This clonotype has a handful of counts. The junction shows a germline mismatch at one end, possibly a read error. The CDR3 spells CASSQDAGSQETQYF. For the CDR3, the DNA is TGTGCCAGTAGCCAAGATGCCGGGTCGCAAGAGACCCAGTACTTC. The chain has TRBV3-1 and TRBJ2-5; no clear D. The CDR3 is made up of 15 amino acids. In germline, CDR1 is LGHDT, CDR2 YNNKEL (reference sequence).

This clonotype was counted between two and nine times. The genes are TRBV5-1 and TRBJ2-1; 10 nucleotides match TRBD1. The V gene's germline CDR1 is SGHRS and CDR2 YFSETQ. CDR3 length equals 15 residues. J gave up 8 bases and V 3 bases, and 8 bases lay outside the gene matches. The CDR3 sequence is CASSSDRGLWDEQFF. In DNA, the CDR3 is TGCGCCAGCAGCTCTGACAGGGGGCTCTGGGATGAGCAGTTCTTC.